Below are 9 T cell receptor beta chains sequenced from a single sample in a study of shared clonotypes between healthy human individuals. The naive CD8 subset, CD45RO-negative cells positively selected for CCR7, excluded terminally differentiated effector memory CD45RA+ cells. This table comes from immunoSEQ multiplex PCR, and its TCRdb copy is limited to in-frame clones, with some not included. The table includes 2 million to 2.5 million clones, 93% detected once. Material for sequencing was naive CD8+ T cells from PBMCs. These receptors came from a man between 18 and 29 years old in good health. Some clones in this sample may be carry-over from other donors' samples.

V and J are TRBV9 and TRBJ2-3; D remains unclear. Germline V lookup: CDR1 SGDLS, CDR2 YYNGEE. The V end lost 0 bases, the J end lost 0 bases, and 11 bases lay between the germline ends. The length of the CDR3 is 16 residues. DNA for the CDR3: TGTGCCAGCAGCGTAGGTGCGCGGTCTAGCACAGATACGCAGTATTTT. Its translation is CASSVGARSSTDTQYF.

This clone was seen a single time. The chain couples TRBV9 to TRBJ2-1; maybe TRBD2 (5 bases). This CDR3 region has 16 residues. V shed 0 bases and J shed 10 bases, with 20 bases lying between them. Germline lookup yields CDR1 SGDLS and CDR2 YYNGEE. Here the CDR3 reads CASSVGQAGHLSEQFF. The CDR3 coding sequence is TGTGCCAGCAGCGTAGGCCAGGCGGGCCACCTTAGCGAGCAGTTCTTC.

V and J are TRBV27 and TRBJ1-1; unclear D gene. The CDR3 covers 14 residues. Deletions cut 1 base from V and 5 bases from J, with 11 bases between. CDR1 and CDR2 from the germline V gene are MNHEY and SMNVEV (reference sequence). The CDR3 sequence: CASSLFDGRTEAFF. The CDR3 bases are TGTGCCAGCAGTTTATTTGACGGGAGGACTGAAGCTTTCTTT.

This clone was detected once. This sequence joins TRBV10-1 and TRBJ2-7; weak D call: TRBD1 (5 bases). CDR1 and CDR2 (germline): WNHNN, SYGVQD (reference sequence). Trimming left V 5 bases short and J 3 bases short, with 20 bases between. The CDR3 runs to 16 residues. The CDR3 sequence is CASSNIHRPLRYEQYF. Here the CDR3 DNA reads TGCGCCAGCAGTAACATACACAGGCCCCTCCGCTACGAGCAGTACTTC.

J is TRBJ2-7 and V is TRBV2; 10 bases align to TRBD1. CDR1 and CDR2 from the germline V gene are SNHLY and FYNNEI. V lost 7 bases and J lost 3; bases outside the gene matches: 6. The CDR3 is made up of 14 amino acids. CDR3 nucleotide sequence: TGTGCCAGCAAGGTGGGACAGGGGATCTACGAGCAGTACTTC. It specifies CASKVGQGIYEQYF.

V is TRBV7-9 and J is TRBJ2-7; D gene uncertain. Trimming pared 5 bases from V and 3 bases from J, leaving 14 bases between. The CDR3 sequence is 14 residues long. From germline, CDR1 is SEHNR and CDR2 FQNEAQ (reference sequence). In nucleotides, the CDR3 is TGTGCCAGCAGCCTGGGTCTCGAGTTCTACGAGCAGTACTTC. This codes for CASSLGLEFYEQYF.

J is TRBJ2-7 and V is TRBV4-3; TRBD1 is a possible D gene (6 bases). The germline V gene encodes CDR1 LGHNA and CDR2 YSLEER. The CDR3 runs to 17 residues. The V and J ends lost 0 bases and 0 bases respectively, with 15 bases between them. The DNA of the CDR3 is TGCGCCAGCAGCCAAGATAGCAGGGGCCATCTCTCCTACGAGCAGTACTTC. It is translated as CASSQDSRGHLSYEQYF.

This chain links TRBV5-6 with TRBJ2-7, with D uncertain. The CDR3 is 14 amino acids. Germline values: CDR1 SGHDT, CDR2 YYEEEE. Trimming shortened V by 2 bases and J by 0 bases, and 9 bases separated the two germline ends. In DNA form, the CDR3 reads TGTGCCAGCAGCTTTGATGGCAACTCCTACGAGCAGTACTTC. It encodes CASSFDGNSYEQYF. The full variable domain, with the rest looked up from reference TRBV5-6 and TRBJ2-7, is DAGVTQSPTHLIKTRGQQVTLRCSPKSGHDTVSWYQQALGQGPQFIFQYYEEEERQRGNFPDRFSGHQFPNYSSELNVNALLLGDSALYLCASSFDGNSYEQYFGPGTRLTVT.

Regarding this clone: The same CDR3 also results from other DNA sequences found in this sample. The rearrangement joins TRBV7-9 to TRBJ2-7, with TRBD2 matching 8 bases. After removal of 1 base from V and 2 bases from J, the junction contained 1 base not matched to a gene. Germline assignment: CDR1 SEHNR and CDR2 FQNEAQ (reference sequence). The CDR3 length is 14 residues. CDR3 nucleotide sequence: TGTGCCAGCAGCTTAGTCGGGGGGGCCTACGAGCAGTACTTC. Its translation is CASSLVGGAYEQYF.